This T cell receptor beta chain derives from a study of blood T cells in healthy people across ages. Points from the study as a whole: Estimated diversity, derived from one million T cells, was regarded as an underestimate. Long-lived donors exceeded aged donors in naive CD4+ cells and diversity. Correlation between TCR beta diversity and naive T cell percentage was strong.

This CDR3 region has 17 residues. Looked up from germline, CDR1 is ENHRY and CDR2 is SYGVKD. Trimming removed 5 bases from V and 3 bases from J; junction bases left unmatched: 12. A sample-barcoded 5' primer and a J-beta primer mix were used in a second PCR of about 7 to 11 cycles. Every molecule of cDNA carried a tag from a template-switch adaptor with 12 random nucleotides. TCRdb reprocessed the 5' RACE reads via MiXCR and lists one record per CDR3 protein. The sample lists roughly 1.9 million distinct CDR3 sequences, 39% occurring once. In the case of this clonotype: The target antigen is unknown.

The sample consisted of blood. The clonotype was recovered from a human donor in good health. The V and J genes are TRBV10-3 and TRBJ2-2; TRBD1 matches at 7 bases. The CDR3 DNA reads TGTGCCATCAGTAAATCTCGAGGGGGCGCGGACACCGGGGAGCTGTTTTTT. Amino acids: CAISKSRGGADTGELFF.